Listed here are 29 T cell receptor beta chains from one sample, sequenced in a study of T cells expressing NK-cell markers. For each CDR3 protein, TCRdb gives one entry from its re-call of the 5' RACE reads, without DNA. The repertoire table contains about 380,000 distinct CDR3 sequences. Sequenced: blood T cells: a sorted CD56 or NKG2C T cell subset, CD4+ or CD8+ T cells, or bulk PBMC T cells (not recorded which). The receptor set was obtained from a man aged 18-75 years in good health.

The V gene is TRBV20-1, the J gene TRBJ2-1; TCRdb names TRBD2, which stays unverified in the absence of DNA. CDR3 length equals 13 residues. The V gene's germline CDR1 is DFQATT and CDR2 SNEGSKA (reference sequence). The CDR3 here is CSARLAGGREQFF.

The chain uses TRBV7-2 and TRBJ2-3. Germline V gene lookup returns CDR1 SGHTA and CDR2 FQGNSA. This CDR3 comprises 14 residues. The CDR3 loop is CASSLRSSVDTQYF.

The gene calls are TRBV24-1 and TRBJ2-5; TCRdb's D call, TRBD1, is unchecked because there is no DNA. The CDR3 extends over 13 amino acids. Germline V gives CDR1 KGHDR, CDR2 SFDVKD. The CDR3 loop is CATSEYREETQYF.

The chain joins TRBV28 to TRBJ2-5; TCRdb selects TRBD1, and the lack of DNA leaves this call unchecked. This CDR3 spans 16 amino acids. CDR1 and CDR2 (germline): MDHEN, SYDVKM. CDR3 sequence reads: CASSRGTADDQETQYF.

This rearrangement joins TRBV20-1 to TRBJ2-1; TCRdb calls TRBD2, which cannot be checked without DNA. The CDR3 is 11 residues long. The V gene's germline CDR1 is DFQATT and CDR2 SNEGSKA (reference sequence). CDR3: CSARTRSEQFF.

The chain recombines TRBV20-1 with TRBJ2-3. Germline CDR1 is DFQATT and CDR2 is SNEGSKA (reference sequence). The CDR3 is made up of 15 amino acids. The CDR3 here is CSARDRLSPTDTQYF.

The chain recombines TRBV20-1 with TRBJ1-6. This CDR3 region has 13 residues. Germline assignment: CDR1 DFQATT and CDR2 SNEGSKA (reference sequence). The CDR3 loop reads CSAQVGYNSPLHF.

The chain links TRBV7-2 to TRBJ1-5. The CDR3 is made up of 14 amino acids. Germline CDR1 SGHTA, CDR2 FQGNSA. The CDR3 is CASSLRQGNQPQHF.

The chain employs TRBV12-3 or TRBV12-4 and TRBJ2-5; TCRdb returns TRBD2, unconfirmable since there is no DNA. This CDR3 has 16 amino acids. The CDR3 spells CASSFRSGGPPETQYF.

Here the CDR3 reads CASSLGRPGLAGGSTDTQYF. This chain joins TRBV11-2 and TRBJ2-3; TCRdb's D call of TRBD2 is untestable without DNA. The CDR3 runs 20 residues. The germline V gene has CDR1 SGHAT and CDR2 FQNNGV.

CDR3 loop: CATSVQVGLGPQHF. The chain links TRBV24-1 to TRBJ1-5; TCRdb gives TRBD1 as the D gene, but with no DNA this cannot be confirmed. The germline V gene encodes CDR1 KGHDR and CDR2 SFDVKD. The CDR3 runs to 14 residues.

The genes are TRBV18 and TRBJ2-7; without DNA, the TCRdb call of TRBD1 cannot be checked. The CDR3 consists of 18 residues. Germline V gene sequence: CDR1 KGHSH, CDR2 LQKENI. The CDR3 sequence: CASSPRVRPGQGSHEQYF.

The CDR3 sequence: CASSFVTPGSYEQYF. The rearrangement links TRBV7-9 to TRBJ2-7. There are 15 residues in the CDR3. The germline CDR1 and CDR2 sequences are SEHNR and FQNEAQ (reference sequence).

The chain uses TRBV7-9 and TRBJ2-7; absent DNA, TCRdb's TRBD1 call cannot be checked. CDR3 length equals 16 residues. Germline CDR1 is SEHNR and CDR2 is FQNEAQ (reference sequence). The CDR3 loop reads CASSQAYRGTSYEQYF.

The chain links TRBV5-1 to TRBJ2-5. Germline CDR1 reads SGHRS; CDR2 reads YFSETQ. The CDR3 covers 17 residues. CDR3 loop: CASSLKPSTAYKETQYF.

V gene TRBV18 combines with J gene TRBJ2-7; the D call from TCRdb, TRBD2, cannot be confirmed without DNA. This CDR3 comprises 15 residues. In germline, CDR1 is KGHSH, CDR2 LQKENI. The CDR3 spells CASSHTWKGDYEQYF.

The chain recombines TRBV7-9 with TRBJ2-1. CDR1 and CDR2 (germline): SEHNR, FQNEAQ (reference sequence). The CDR3 spans 16 residues. CDR3 in amino acids: CASSSRQDLTYNEQFF.

This chain uses TRBV6-1 with TRBJ1-3; no DNA is available, so the TRBD1 call from TCRdb remains unchecked. The V gene's germline CDR1 is MNHNS and CDR2 SASEGT. The CDR3 sequence is 13 residues long. This CDR3 reads CASSADIGNTIYF.

The genes are TRBV30 and TRBJ2-4; with no DNA, the TCRdb D assignment of TRBD1 cannot be verified. The CDR3 totals 15 residues. CDR1 GTSNPN and CDR2 SVGIG come from the germline V gene (reference sequence). The CDR3: CAWSHGQGAKNIQYF.

The chain couples TRBV5-1 to TRBJ2-3; there is no DNA to check the TCRdb D call of TRBD2. The CDR3 is 13 amino acids. CDR1 SGHRS and CDR2 YFSETQ come from the germline V gene. The CDR3 spells CASGIGSSDTQYF. The full variable domain, in which reference TRBV5-1 and TRBJ2-3 provide the parts outside the CDR3, is KAGVTQTPRYLIKTRGQQVTLSCSPISGHRSVSWYQQTPGQGLQFLFEYFSETQRNKGNFPGRFSGRQFSNSRSEMNVSTLELGDSALYLCASGIGSSDTQYFGPGTRLTVL.

The rearrangement links TRBV29-1 to TRBJ2-5; as DNA is missing, the TRBD1 call by TCRdb cannot be tested. The germline V gene has CDR1 SQVTM and CDR2 ANQGSEA. This CDR3 comprises 15 residues. CDR3 protein: CSVGPPGAYQETQYF.

The chain uses TRBV14 and TRBJ2-1; TCRdb designates TRBD1, a call that cannot be tested without DNA. This CDR3 comprises 14 residues. Germline V gene sequence: CDR1 SGHDN, CDR2 FVKESK. CDR3 protein: CASSQPRGGAQQFF.

This rearrangement joins TRBV6-1 to TRBJ1-4. CDR3 length: 18 amino acids. In germline, CDR1 is MNHNS, CDR2 SASEGT. The chain's CDR3 is CASHLFGGVGATNEKLFF.

The chain couples TRBV12-3 or TRBV12-4 to TRBJ2-7; checking the TCRdb D call of TRBD1 is not possible without DNA. This CDR3 is built from 16 residues. This CDR3 is CASSSDRTGRSYEQYF.

This sequence joins TRBV6-5 and TRBJ1-2. CDR3 length: 15 residues. Germline lookup yields CDR1 MNHEY and CDR2 SVGAGI. CDR3 in amino acids: CASSSAGSRDYGYTF.

This chain links TRBV14 with TRBJ1-5. This CDR3 has 14 residues. From germline, CDR1 is SGHDN and CDR2 FVKESK. CDR3 region: CASSSGHSNQPQHF.

CDR3: CSASLVLNYGYTF. This rearrangement joins TRBV20-1 to TRBJ1-2. CDR1 is DFQATT and CDR2 is SNEGSKA in the germline V gene (reference sequence). The CDR3 runs to 13 residues.

The V gene is TRBV14, the J gene TRBJ2-1; without DNA, the TCRdb call of TRBD2 cannot be checked. CDR3 size: 17 residues. Germline-derived CDR1 and CDR2 are SGHDN and FVKESK. This chain's CDR3 is CASSRDWALSSYNEQFF.

The rearrangement joins TRBV5-1 to TRBJ1-2. Looked up from germline, CDR1 is SGHRS and CDR2 is YFSETQ. The CDR3 has 14 amino acids. The chain's CDR3 is CASSLNFREAGYTF.